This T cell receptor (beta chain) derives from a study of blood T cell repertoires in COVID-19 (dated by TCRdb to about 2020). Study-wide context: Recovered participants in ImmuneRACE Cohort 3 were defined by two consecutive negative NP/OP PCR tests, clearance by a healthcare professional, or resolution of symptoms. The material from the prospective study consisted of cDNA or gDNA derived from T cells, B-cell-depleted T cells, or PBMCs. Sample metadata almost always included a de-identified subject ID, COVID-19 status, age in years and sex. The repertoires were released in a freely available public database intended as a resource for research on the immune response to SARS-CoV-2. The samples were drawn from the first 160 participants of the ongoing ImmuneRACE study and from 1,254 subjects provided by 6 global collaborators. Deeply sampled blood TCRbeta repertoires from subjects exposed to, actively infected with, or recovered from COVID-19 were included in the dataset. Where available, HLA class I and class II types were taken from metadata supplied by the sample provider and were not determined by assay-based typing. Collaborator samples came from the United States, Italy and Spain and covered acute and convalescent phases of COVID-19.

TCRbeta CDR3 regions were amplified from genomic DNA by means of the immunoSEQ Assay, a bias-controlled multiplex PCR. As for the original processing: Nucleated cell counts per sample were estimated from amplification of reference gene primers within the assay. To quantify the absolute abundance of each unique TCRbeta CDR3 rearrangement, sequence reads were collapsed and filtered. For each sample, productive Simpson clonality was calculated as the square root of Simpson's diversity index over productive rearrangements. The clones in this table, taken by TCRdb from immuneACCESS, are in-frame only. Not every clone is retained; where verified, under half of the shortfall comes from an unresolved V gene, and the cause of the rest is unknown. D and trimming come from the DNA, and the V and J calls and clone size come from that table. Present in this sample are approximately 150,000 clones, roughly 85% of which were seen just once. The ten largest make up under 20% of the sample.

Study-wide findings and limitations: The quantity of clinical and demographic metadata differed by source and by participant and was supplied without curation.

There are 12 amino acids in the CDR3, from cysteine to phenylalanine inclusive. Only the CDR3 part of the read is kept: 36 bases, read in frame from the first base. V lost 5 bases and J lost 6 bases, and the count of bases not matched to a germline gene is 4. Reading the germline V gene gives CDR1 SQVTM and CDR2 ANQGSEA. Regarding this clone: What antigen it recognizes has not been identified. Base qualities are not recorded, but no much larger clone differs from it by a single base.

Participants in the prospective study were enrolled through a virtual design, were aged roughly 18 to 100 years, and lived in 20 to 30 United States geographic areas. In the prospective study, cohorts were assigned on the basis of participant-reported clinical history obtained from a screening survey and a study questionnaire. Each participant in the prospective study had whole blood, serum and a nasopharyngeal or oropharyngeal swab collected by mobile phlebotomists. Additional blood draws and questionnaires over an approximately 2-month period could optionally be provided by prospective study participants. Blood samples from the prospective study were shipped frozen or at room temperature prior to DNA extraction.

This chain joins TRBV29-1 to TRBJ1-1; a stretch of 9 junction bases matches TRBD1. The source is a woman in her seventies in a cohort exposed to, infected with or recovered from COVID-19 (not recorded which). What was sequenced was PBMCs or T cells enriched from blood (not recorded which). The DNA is TGCAGCGTTCGTACAGGGGGCGCTGAAGCTTTCTTT. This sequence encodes CSVRTGGAEAFF.